Listed here are 30 T cell receptor beta chains from one sample, sequenced in a study of cytomegalovirus exposure and HLA in healthy donors. PCR involved 60 Vbeta and 13 Jbeta primers. The repertoire was sequenced with immunoSEQ multiplex PCR; TCRdb's copy has only in-frame clones and lacks some. The sample shows approximately 160,000 clones, around 68% of them seen only once. Sequences were obtained from PBMCs. These receptors were taken from a man between 50 and 59 years old in good health and CMV-seronegative.

This clone was recorded only once. CDR3 coding DNA: TGTGCCAGCAGCCGACAGGGGCCGACCCTGGGGGGCTACACCTTC. Protein sequence: CASSRQGPTLGGYTF. The J gene is TRBJ1-2, the V gene TRBV7-9, with TRBD1 matching over 8 bases. This CDR3 region has 15 residues. Germline V gene data show CDR1 as SEHNR and CDR2 as FQNEAQ (reference sequence). V shed 5 bases, J shed 8 bases, and the junction held 13 bases outside the gene matches.

This clone came up a few times. The rearrangement links TRBV19 to TRBJ1-4; D ambiguous. Germline V CDR1 and CDR2: LNHDA, SQIVND (reference sequence). The V gene lost 2 bases and the J gene lost 8 bases, with 3 bases spanning the gap. The CDR3 has 11 residues. In DNA, the CDR3 is TGTGCCAGTAGTATACGGGAAAAACTGTTTTTT. It codes for CASSIREKLFF. The full variable domain, its missing parts supplied by reference TRBV19 and TRBJ1-4, is DGGITQSPKYLFRKEGQNVTLSCEQNLNHDAMYWYRQDPGQGLRLIYYSQIVNDFQKGDIAEGYSVSREKKESFPLTVTSAQKNPTAFYLCASSIREKLFFGSGTQLSVL.

This chain uses TRBV10-3 with TRBJ2-3, with D maybe TRBD2 (6 bases). The CDR3 totals 16 residues. CDR1 ENHRY and CDR2 SYGVKD come from the germline V gene. Trimming stripped 7 bases from V and 5 bases from J, with 22 bases between. The CDR3 nucleotides read TGTGCCATCAAACCTCACACCGGGGGTAGGGGAGATACGCAGTATTTT. Amino acids: CAIKPHTGGRGDTQYF.

The chain links TRBV12-5 to TRBJ2-2; D unclear. The CDR3 is 16 residues long. CDR1 is LGHNT and CDR2 is FRNRAP in the germline V gene. The germline V and J ends were trimmed by 5 bases and 6 bases, with 19 bases remaining between them. CDR3 residues: CASGPLLNSVSGELFF. The DNA for the CDR3 is TGTGCTAGTGGTCCGCTCCTGAACTCGGTCTCCGGGGAGCTGTTTTTT.

This clone showed up just a few times. This chain joins TRBV7-5 and TRBJ2-7; TRBD1, as called in the table, went unchecked against the DNA. TRBV7-5 constitutes a pseudogene. This CDR3 comprises 14 residues. The DNA of the CDR3 is TGTGTCAGAAGCTGGACAGTCGTTCCCTACGAGCAGTACTTC. This encodes CVRSWTVVPYEQYF.

This clone was seen only a few times. This chain connects TRBV11-2 to TRBJ1-2; the D gene is possibly TRBD1 (6 bases). The CDR3 extends over 13 amino acids. The V gene lost 5 bases and the J gene lost 6 bases, with 13 bases spanning the gap. The germline CDR1 and CDR2 sequences are SGHAT and FQNNGV. CDR3 in amino acids: CASSTRQANGYTF. The CDR3 DNA sequence: TGTGCCAGCAGCACCAGACAGGCGAATGGCTACACCTTC.

This clone came up once. The rearrangement joins TRBV5-4 to TRBJ2-7; D unresolved. Germline V lookup: CDR1 SGHNT, CDR2 YYREEE (reference sequence). Between the trimmed V and J ends, which lost 1 base and 4 bases, there was a span of 6 bases. The CDR3 loop spans 12 amino acids. The chain's CDR3 is CASSLHAYEQYF. CDR3 nucleotide sequence: TGTGCCAGCAGCTTGCACGCGTACGAGCAGTACTTC.

The chain has TRBV4-1 and TRBJ1-6; no clear D gene. This CDR3 contains 13 residues. Germline loops: CDR1 MGHRA, CDR2 YSYEKL. Trimming removed 5 bases from V and 6 bases from J, with 8 bases in between. The CDR3 DNA sequence: TGCGCCAGCAGCAGCAGCGGTAATTCACCCCTCCACTTT. Translating gives CASSSSGNSPLHF.

This clone has only a few counts. The chain joins TRBV2 to TRBJ2-7, with TRBD2 matching 10 bases. The V gene's germline CDR1 is SNHLY and CDR2 FYNNEI. The V gene end was trimmed by 7 bases and the J gene end by 2 bases; junction bases not matched to a gene: 5. The CDR3 runs to 14 residues. The CDR3 DNA sequence: TGTGCCAGCATCTGGACTAGCGGAGCCTACGAGCAGTACTTC. Translated, it gives CASIWTSGAYEQYF.

This chain joins TRBV25-1 and TRBJ1-2; no clear D. This CDR3 has 13 amino acids. Germline CDR1 and CDR2: MGHDK and SYGVNS. Trimming pared 3 bases from V and 5 bases from J, leaving 10 bases between. The CDR3 bases are TGTGCCAGCAGTGATTTCCCCCTTTATGGCTACACCTTC. It translates to CASSDFPLYGYTF.

There are a few counts of this clone. The chain joins TRBV11-1 to TRBJ2-3, with 10 bases matching TRBD2. The V and J ends lost 5 bases and 4 bases, in that order; junction bases with no gene match: 6. The length of the CDR3 is 15 residues. Per the germline V gene, CDR1 is SGHAT and CDR2 is FQDESV (reference sequence). DNA for the CDR3: TGTGCCAGCAGCCAAGCTAGCGGGGGAGCAGATACGCAGTATTTT. Amino acid sequence: CASSQASGGADTQYF.

This sequence joins TRBV2 and TRBJ2-7; perhaps TRBD1 as D (5 bases). Germline V gene data show CDR1 as SNHLY and CDR2 as FYNNEI. V lost 8 bases, J lost 0 bases, and 14 bases lay in between. The CDR3 runs to 14 residues. CDR3 amino acids: CASSPVGASYEQYF. CDR3 in DNA: TGTGCCAGCTCCCCTGTAGGGGCCTCCTACGAGCAGTACTTC.

The chain recombines TRBV28 with TRBJ2-2; 8 bases map to TRBD2. V was pared by 7 bases and J by 4 bases, with 5 bases of the junction left unmatched. Germline V CDR1 and CDR2: MDHEN, SYDVKM. The CDR3 runs 14 residues. The CDR3 coding sequence is TGTGCCAGCACCCTTGCGGGGGGCACCGGGGAGCTGTTTTTT. As protein: CASTLAGGTGELFF.

This rearrangement joins TRBV5-1 to TRBJ2-7; TRBD1 aligns across 9 bases. With V trimmed by 4 bases and J by 5 bases, 10 bases remained unmatched. The CDR3 extends over 15 amino acids. Germline V lookup: CDR1 SGHRS, CDR2 YFSETQ. CDR3 loop: CASSQSGTGSNEQYF. Here the CDR3 DNA reads TGCGCCAGCAGCCAATCCGGGACAGGGTCCAACGAGCAGTACTTC.

The chain carries TRBV19 and TRBJ2-7; D might be TRBD1 (6 bases). Germline V lookup: CDR1 LNHDA, CDR2 SQIVND (reference sequence). Trimming cost V 3 bases and J 2 bases, with 11 bases left between them. CDR3 size: 14 residues. The CDR3 sequence is CASSIGTTTYEQYF. The DNA for the CDR3 is TGTGCCAGTAGTATCGGGACAACTACCTACGAGCAGTACTTC.

The chain carries TRBV5-1 and TRBJ1-2, with TRBD1 matching 9 bases. Germline CDR1 and CDR2: SGHRS and YFSETQ. V shed 0 bases, J shed 7 bases, and the junction held 10 bases outside the gene matches. This CDR3 contains 16 residues. CDR3 in DNA: TGCGCCAGCAGCTTGGTCGGACAGGGGCAGTTAAGTGGCTACACCTTC. The encoded protein is CASSLVGQGQLSGYTF.

This sequence joins TRBV27 and TRBJ1-2; 7 bases align to TRBD1. Germline loops: CDR1 MNHEY, CDR2 SMNVEV (reference sequence). The CDR3 covers 13 residues. V lost 4 bases to trimming and J lost 5 bases; unmatched junction nucleotides: 4. CDR3 sequence: CASSSYRGYGYTF. The DNA of the CDR3 is TGTGCCAGCAGTTCTTACAGGGGATATGGCTACACCTTC.

J is TRBJ2-4 and V is TRBV5-4; 9 nucleotides align to TRBD1. V gave up 3 bases and J gave up 9 bases; unmatched junction bases: 1. The CDR3 runs 12 residues. Germline V gene data show CDR1 as SGHNT and CDR2 as YYREEE (reference sequence). The CDR3, as DNA: TGTGCCAGCAGCTGGGACAGGGCCATTCAGTACTTC. Amino acids: CASSWDRAIQYF. The whole variable domain, remainder taken from reference TRBV5-4 and TRBJ2-4, is ETGVTQSPTHLIKTRGQQVTLRCSSQSGHNTVSWYQQALGQGPQFIFQYYREEENGRGNFPPRFSGLQFPNYSSELNVNALELDDSALYLCASSWDRAIQYFGAGTRLSVL.

This clone occurred once. This chain joins TRBV10-3 and TRBJ1-6, with a tentative D call TRBD1 (5 bases). The CDR3 spans 12 residues. V was shortened by 3 bases and J by 16 bases, with 13 bases between the two germline ends. The V gene's germline CDR1 is ENHRY and CDR2 SYGVKD. CDR3 protein: CAISDSGTPLHF. CDR3 DNA: TGTGCCATCAGTGATTCCGGGACTCCGCTCCACTTT.

The gene calls are TRBV28 and TRBJ2-7; a possible D gene is TRBD1 (5 bases). CDR1 is MDHEN and CDR2 is SYDVKM in the germline V gene. Trimming took off 0 bases at V and 3 bases at J, with 9 bases between the two ends. This CDR3 has 14 residues. The CDR3 DNA reads as TGTGCCAGCAGTTTATGGGGGCAGAGCTACGAGCAGTACTTC. Protein product: CASSLWGQSYEQYF.

As to this clone: A much larger clone lies a single base off, so this may be a read error. This chain uses TRBV4-2 with TRBJ2-1; 9 nucleotides line up with TRBD1. The V segment lost 4 bases and the J segment 2 bases; nucleotides outside the gene matches: 9. Germline V gene sequence: CDR1 LGHNA, CDR2 YNFKEQ. This CDR3 region has 17 residues. CDR3 region: CASSRTGEEGAYNEQFF. CDR3 coding DNA: TGTGCCAGCAGCCGGACAGGGGAAGAGGGGGCCTACAATGAGCAGTTCTTC.

This chain joins TRBV25-1 and TRBJ1-2; D not certain. The germline gives CDR1 MGHDK, CDR2 SYGVNS. The CDR3 extends over 13 amino acids. V lost 4 bases, J lost 5 bases, and 11 bases lay in between. The CDR3 is CASSAQISYGYTF. DNA of the CDR3: TGTGCCAGCAGTGCACAGATTAGTTATGGCTACACCTTC.

The chain joins TRBV7-9 to TRBJ2-3; perhaps TRBD2 as D (6 bases). V lost 5 bases and J lost 6, with 15 bases in between. Germline assignment: CDR1 SEHNR and CDR2 FQNEAQ (reference sequence). The CDR3 has 14 residues. CDR3 nucleotides: TGTGCCAGCAGCCCCGGGACTCCGGGGGATACGCAGTATTTT. Translating gives CASSPGTPGDTQYF.

This clone was observed a single time. V gene TRBV19 combines with J gene TRBJ1-2; 9 nucleotides line up with TRBD1. Germline loops: CDR1 LNHDA, CDR2 SQIVND (reference sequence). The CDR3 runs 13 residues. The V and J ends lost 10 bases and 2 bases, in that order; junction bases with no gene match: 5. CDR3 region: CATGQGLNYGYTF. The CDR3 DNA is TGTGCCACGGGACAGGGATTGAACTATGGCTACACCTTC.

Concerning this clone: Additional DNA sequences in this sample encode the identical CDR3. CDR3: CASSSGTANTGELFF. CDR3 DNA sequence: TGTGCCAGCAGTTCCGGGACAGCGAACACCGGGGAGCTGTTTTTT. The V call is TRBV11-3, the J call TRBJ2-2; 7 nucleotides match TRBD1. With V trimmed by 6 bases and J by 0 bases, 4 bases remained unmatched. The CDR3 runs to 15 residues. In germline, CDR1 is SGHNT, CDR2 YENEEA.

The rearrangement joins TRBV4-1 to TRBJ2-4; D may be TRBD2 (6 bases). Trimming removed 0 bases at V and 6 bases at J, with 21 bases between. CDR3 length: 18 residues. Germline CDR1 and CDR2: MGHRA and YSYEKL. The CDR3 reads CASSQDLGTYGLPNIQYF. The CDR3 region has the DNA TGCGCCAGCAGCCAAGATCTCGGGACTTACGGCTTGCCAAACATTCAGTACTTC.

The J gene is TRBJ1-1, the V gene TRBV20-1; 7 nucleotides line up with TRBD1. The CDR3 extends over 9 amino acids. Germline values: CDR1 DFQATT, CDR2 SNEGSKA (reference sequence). The chain's CDR3 is CKTDRDAFF. DNA of the CDR3: TGCAAGACCGACAGGGATGCTTTCTTT.

The chain links TRBV25-1 to TRBJ1-4; 8 bases match TRBD1. This CDR3 is built from 12 residues. Germline lookup yields CDR1 MGHDK and CDR2 SYGVNS. Trimming took 9 bases from V and 10 from J; bases not matched to a gene: 7. The CDR3 DNA is TGTGCCAGTATAGACAGGGGCGGAAAACTGTTTTTT. Its translation is CASIDRGGKLFF.

A few counts support this clone. V is TRBV28 and J is TRBJ2-3, with 8 bases lining up with TRBD1. CDR1 MDHEN and CDR2 SYDVKM come from the germline V gene. The CDR3 contains 15 residues. V shed 6 bases and J 2 bases; nucleotides not matched to a gene: 7. The chain's CDR3 is CASRLQGATTDTQYF. For the CDR3, the DNA is TGTGCCAGCAGACTCCAGGGGGCCACCACAGATACGCAGTATTTT.

This clone was found a few times. The V and J genes are TRBV7-2 and TRBJ1-3; 7 positions agree with TRBD1. The J segment lost 0 bases and the V segment lost 4 bases, leaving 9 bases of the junction unmatched. Germline lookup yields CDR1 SGHTA and CDR2 FQGNSA. CDR3 length equals 17 residues. CDR3 amino acids: CASSSLRGQISGNTIYF. The CDR3 DNA is TGTGCCAGCAGCTCCCTGAGGGGACAGATCTCTGGAAACACCATATATTTT.